This entry concerns a single T cell receptor (beta chain). Data came from immunoSEQ multiplex PCR; TCRdb stores just in-frame clones and leaves some out. The repertoire holds over 200,000 clones, with around 89% as singletons. This sample was included in a study of blood T cell repertoires in COVID-19. In the study overall: The study drew acute and convalescent COVID-19 samples from the United States, Italy and Spain.

Germline V gene data show CDR1 as SGHRS and CDR2 as YFSETQ. V was trimmed by 2 bases and J by 4 bases, leaving 15 bases between them. The CDR3 spans 15 residues. Enrolled through a virtual design, the participants were between roughly 18 and 100 years of age and came from 24 US areas. This TCR was sampled from a man in his thirties or forties who had been exposed to COVID-19. The chain carries TRBV5-1 and TRBJ1-1, with D possibly TRBD1 on 5 matching bases. The material sequenced was PBMCs or T cells enriched from blood (not recorded which). The CDR3 sequence is CASSFMGLSSTEAFF. CDR3 DNA sequence: TGCGCCAGCAGCTTTATGGGACTCTCAAGCACTGAAGCTTTCTTT.